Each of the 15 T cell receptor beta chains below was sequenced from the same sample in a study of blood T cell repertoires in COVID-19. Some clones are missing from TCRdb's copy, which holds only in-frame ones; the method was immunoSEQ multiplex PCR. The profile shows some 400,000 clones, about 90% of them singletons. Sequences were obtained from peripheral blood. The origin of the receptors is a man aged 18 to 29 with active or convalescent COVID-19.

CDR3 nucleotide sequence: TGTGCCAGCAGCTTGGGGCTGGCGACAGGGAGGTTGATAACAGATACGCAGTATTTT. Residues: CASSLGLATGRLITDTQYF. The chain links TRBV7-9 to TRBJ2-3, with a weak D call TRBD1 (7 bases). V dropped 3 bases and J dropped 3 bases, with 25 bases sitting between them. CDR3 size: 19 residues. Germline values: CDR1 SEHNR, CDR2 FQNEAQ (reference sequence).

As DNA, the CDR3 is TGTGCCAGCAGCCGGGACAGATACTCTGCGGACGGAGAGACCCAGTACTTC. Translating it yields CASSRDRYSADGETQYF. This chain links TRBV5-5 with TRBJ2-5; the match to TRBD1 covers 7 bases. Looked up from germline, CDR1 is SGHKS and CDR2 is YYEKEE (reference sequence). CDR3 length: 17 residues. J gave up 4 bases and V 4 bases, and 16 bases lay outside the gene matches. Variable domain in full (rest from reference TRBV5-5 and TRBJ2-5): DAGVTQSPTHLIKTRGQQVTLRCSPISGHKSVSWYQQVLGQGPQFIFQYYEKEERGRGNFPDRFSARQFPNYSSELNVNALLLGDSALYLCASSRDRYSADGETQYFGPGTRLLVL.

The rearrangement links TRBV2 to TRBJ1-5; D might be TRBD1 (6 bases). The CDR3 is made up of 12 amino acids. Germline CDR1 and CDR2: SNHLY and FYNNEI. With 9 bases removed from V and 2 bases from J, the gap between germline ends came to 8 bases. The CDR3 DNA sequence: TGTGCCAGTGCAGGGGGCAATCAGCCCCAGCATTTT. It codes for CASAGGNQPQHF.

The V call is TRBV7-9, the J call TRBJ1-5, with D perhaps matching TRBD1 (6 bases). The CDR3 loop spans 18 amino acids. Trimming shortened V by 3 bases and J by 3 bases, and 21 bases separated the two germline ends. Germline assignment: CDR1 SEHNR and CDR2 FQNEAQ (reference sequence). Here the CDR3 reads CASSFNPSVGTTNQPQHF. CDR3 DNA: TGTGCCAGCAGCTTTAACCCATCCGTTGGGACAACCAATCAGCCCCAGCATTTT.

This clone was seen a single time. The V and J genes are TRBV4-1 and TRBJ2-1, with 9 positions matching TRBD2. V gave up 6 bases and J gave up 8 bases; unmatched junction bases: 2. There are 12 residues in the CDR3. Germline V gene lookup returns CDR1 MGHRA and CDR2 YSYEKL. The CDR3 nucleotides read TGCGCCAGCAGGACTAGCGGTTATGAGCAGTTCTTC. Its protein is CASRTSGYEQFF.

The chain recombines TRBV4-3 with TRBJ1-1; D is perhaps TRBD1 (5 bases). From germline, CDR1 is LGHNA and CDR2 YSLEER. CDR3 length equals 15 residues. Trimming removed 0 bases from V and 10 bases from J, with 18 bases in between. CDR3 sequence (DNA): TGCGCCAGCAGCCAAGATCCGTCAGGGACCGGGAGAGCTTTCTTT. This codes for CASSQDPSGTGRAFF.

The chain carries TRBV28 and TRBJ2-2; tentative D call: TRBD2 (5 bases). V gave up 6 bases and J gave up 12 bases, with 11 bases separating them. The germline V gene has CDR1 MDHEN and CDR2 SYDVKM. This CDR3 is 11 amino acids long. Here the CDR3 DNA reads TGTGCCAGCAGATCCGGGATAAAGCTGTTTTTT. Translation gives CASRSGIKLFF.

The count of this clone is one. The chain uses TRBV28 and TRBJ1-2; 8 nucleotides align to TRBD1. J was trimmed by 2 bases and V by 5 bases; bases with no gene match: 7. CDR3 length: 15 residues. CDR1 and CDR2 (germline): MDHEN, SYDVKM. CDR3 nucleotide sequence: TGTGCCAGCAGTCTACACAGGGGGGGAAACTATGGCTACACCTTC. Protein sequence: CASSLHRGGNYGYTF.

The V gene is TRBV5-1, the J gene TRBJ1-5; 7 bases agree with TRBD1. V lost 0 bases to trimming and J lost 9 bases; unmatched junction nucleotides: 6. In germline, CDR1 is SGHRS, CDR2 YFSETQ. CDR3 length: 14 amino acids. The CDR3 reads CASSLEGDSWPQHF. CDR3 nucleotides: TGCGCCAGCAGCTTGGAAGGGGACAGCTGGCCCCAGCATTTT.

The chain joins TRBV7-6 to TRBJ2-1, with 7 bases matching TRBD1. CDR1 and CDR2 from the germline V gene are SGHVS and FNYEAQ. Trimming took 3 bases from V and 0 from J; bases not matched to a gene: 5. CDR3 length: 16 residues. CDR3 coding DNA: TGTGCCAGCAGCTTCACCACAGGGGACTCCTACAATGAGCAGTTCTTC. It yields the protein CASSFTTGDSYNEQFF.

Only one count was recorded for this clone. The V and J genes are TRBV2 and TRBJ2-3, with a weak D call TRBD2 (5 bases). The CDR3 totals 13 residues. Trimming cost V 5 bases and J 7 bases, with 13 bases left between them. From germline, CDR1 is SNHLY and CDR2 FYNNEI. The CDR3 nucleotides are TGTGCCAGCAGTCCCACTAGTACAAATACGCAGTATTTT. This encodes CASSPTSTNTQYF.

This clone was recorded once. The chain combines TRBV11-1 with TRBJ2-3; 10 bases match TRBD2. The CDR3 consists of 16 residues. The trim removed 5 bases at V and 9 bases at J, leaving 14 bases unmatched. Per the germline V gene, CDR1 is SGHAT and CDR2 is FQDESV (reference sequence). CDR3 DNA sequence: TGTGCCAGCAGCCCCCCGGCTAGCGGGAGAGTCCTAACGCAGTATTTT. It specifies CASSPPASGRVLTQYF.

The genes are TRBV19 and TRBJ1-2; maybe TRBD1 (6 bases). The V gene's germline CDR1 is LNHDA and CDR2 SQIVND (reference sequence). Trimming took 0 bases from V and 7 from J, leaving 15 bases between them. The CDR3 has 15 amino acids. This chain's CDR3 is CASSIDGGNRAGYTF. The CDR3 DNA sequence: TGTGCCAGTAGTATAGATGGAGGCAACAGGGCTGGCTACACCTTC. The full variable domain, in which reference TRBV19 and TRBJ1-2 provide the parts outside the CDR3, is DGGITQSPKYLFRKEGQNVTLSCEQNLNHDAMYWYRQDPGQGLRLIYYSQIVNDFQKGDIAEGYSVSREKKESFPLTVTSAQKNPTAFYLCASSIDGGNRAGYTFGSGTRLTVV.

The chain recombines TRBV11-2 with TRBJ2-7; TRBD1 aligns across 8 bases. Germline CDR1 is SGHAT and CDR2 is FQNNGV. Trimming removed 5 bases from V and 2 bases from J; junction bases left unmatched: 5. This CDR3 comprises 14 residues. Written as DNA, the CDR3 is TGTGCCAGCAGCCGGACAGGGTTCACCTACGAGCAGTACTTC. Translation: CASSRTGFTYEQYF.

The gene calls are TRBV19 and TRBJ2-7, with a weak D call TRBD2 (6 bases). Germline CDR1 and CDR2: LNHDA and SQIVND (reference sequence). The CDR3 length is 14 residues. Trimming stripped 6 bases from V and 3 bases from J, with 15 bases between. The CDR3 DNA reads TGTGCCAGTAGGGCGCTTGGAGGGCGCTACGAGCAGTACTTC. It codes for CASRALGGRYEQYF.